This TCR beta chain was observed in a study of CXCR3-negative and CXCR3-positive naive CD8 T cells. Study-level findings and limits: Diversity in memory CD8+ cells fell much lower than the comparably high levels seen in both naive subsets. Fresh PBMCs were used in most assays, and CXCR3 expression partially decreased after cryopreservation. Naive subsets did not differ in surface CD5, and TRB CDR3 properties served to infer TCR strength.

Per CD8+ T cell subset, triplicate sorts of some 280,000 cells each were done. On this clonotype itself: The antigen remains undetermined.

The germline CDR1 and CDR2 sequences are SNHLY and FYNNEI. CDR3 length: 15 amino acids. The libraries of TRB cDNA were constructed through 5' RACE using UMI labels. TCRdb reanalyzed the 5' RACE reads and collapses them to one entry per CDR3 protein, without DNA. This sample's table has just under 45,000 distinct CDR3 sequences. The TCR sequence derives from a human donor in good health. Some clones in this sample may be carry-over from other donors' samples. Specimen: memory CD8+ T cells from blood. This chain links TRBV2 with TRBJ1-1; lacking DNA, the TRBD1 call made by TCRdb goes unchecked. CDR3 residues: CARGSDREGNTEAFF.